These 30 T cell receptor beta chains came from one sample sequenced in a study of CD4+ T cells in melanoma. Assay used: immunoSEQ multiplex PCR; TCRdb lists only in-frame clones, some missing. The data contain about 22,000 clones, about 80% of them singletons. Material for sequencing was cells from a culture (not recorded whether cultured in vitro). The receptors here all came from a human donor with melanoma.

V and J are TRBV2 and TRBJ2-3; D may correspond to TRBD1 or TRBD2 (6 bases each). The CDR3 has 15 amino acids. Deletions cut 3 bases from V and 2 bases from J, with 12 bases between. Germline CDR1 reads SNHLY; CDR2 reads FYNNEI. The chain's CDR3 is CASSELGGYTDTQYF. DNA for the CDR3: TGTGCCAGCAGTGAGTTGGGGGGCTACACAGATACGCAGTATTTT.

CDR3 nucleotides: TGCGCCAGCAGCTTGGTGGGGCAGGACGAGCAGTACTTC. Translated, it gives CASSLVGQDEQYF. The J gene is TRBJ2-7, the V gene TRBV5-1; D possibly corresponds to TRBD1 (5 bases). The ends were cut back, 0 bases at V and 5 bases at J, with 9 bases in the middle. CDR1 SGHRS and CDR2 YFSETQ come from the germline V gene. This CDR3 contains 13 residues.

V is TRBV7-8 and J is TRBJ2-7; weak D call: TRBD2 (7 bases). Germline CDR1 is SGHVS and CDR2 is FQNEAQ. V gave up 6 bases and J gave up 9 bases, with 15 bases separating them. CDR3 length equals 12 residues. CDR3 nucleotides: TGTGCCAGCAGGATAGAAGGGGGGGCGCAGTACTTC. This sequence encodes CASRIEGGAQYF.

The chain links TRBV5-1 to TRBJ1-4, with D maybe TRBD1 (5 bases). The CDR3 is 18 amino acids. CDR1 and CDR2 from the germline V gene are SGHRS and YFSETQ. V shed 4 bases and J shed 0 bases, with 19 bases lying between them. This chain's CDR3 is CASSPQGPSSATNEKLFF. The CDR3 DNA reads TGCGCCAGCAGCCCCCAGGGTCCCAGCTCCGCAACTAATGAAAAACTGTTTTTT.

V usage is TRBV5-1 and J usage is TRBJ1-4, with D possibly matching TRBD1 (6 bases). The CDR3 has 18 amino acids. Germline lookup yields CDR1 SGHRS and CDR2 YFSETQ. With 4 bases removed from V and 8 bases from J, the gap between germline ends came to 27 bases. Written as DNA, the CDR3 is TGCGCCAGCAGCCCCTACCCTTTCCCGGTGACAGGATTGGAAAAACTGTTTTTT. Amino acids: CASSPYPFPVTGLEKLFF.

This chain connects TRBV5-6 to TRBJ1-2, with a tentative D call TRBD1 (5 bases). This CDR3 is 11 amino acids long. Germline assignment: CDR1 SGHDT and CDR2 YYEEEE. V was shortened by 4 bases and J by 8 bases, with 9 bases between the two germline ends. CDR3 nucleotide sequence: TGTGCCAGCAGCCCAGGGTGGGGCTACACCTTC. This encodes CASSPGWGYTF.

The V gene is TRBV6-1, the J gene TRBJ1-5; possibly TRBD1 for D (5 bases). Trimming left V 8 bases short and J 4 bases short, with 6 bases between. Germline V lookup: CDR1 MNHNS, CDR2 SASEGT. The CDR3 spans 11 residues. CDR3 sequence reads: CASEGNQPQHF. CDR3 nucleotide sequence: TGTGCCAGCGAGGGGAATCAGCCCCAGCATTTT.

The CDR3 DNA follows: TGCAGCGTTGAGCGGCAGGGCGAGGGAGCTTTCTTT. It encodes CSVERQGEGAFF. This chain joins TRBV29-1 and TRBJ1-1, with D maybe TRBD1 (5 bases). The CDR3 runs to 12 residues. The V and J ends lost 3 bases and 10 bases respectively, with 15 bases between them. Germline values: CDR1 SQVTM, CDR2 ANQGSEA.

The chain combines TRBV5-4 with TRBJ2-1, with 9 bases lining up with TRBD1. J gave up 9 bases and V 3 bases, and 4 bases lay outside the gene matches. The CDR3 loop spans 13 amino acids. Germline V lookup: CDR1 SGHNT, CDR2 YYREEE (reference sequence). CDR3 residues: CASSSGTGFEQFF. In nucleotides, the CDR3 is TGTGCCAGCAGCTCCGGGACAGGGTTTGAGCAGTTCTTC.

The V call is TRBV6-1, the J call TRBJ1-6; unclear D gene. V was clipped by 0 bases and J by 4 bases, with 13 bases between them. This CDR3 has 17 amino acids. The V gene's germline CDR1 is MNHNS and CDR2 SASEGT. Here the CDR3 reads CASSEARRSAYNSPLHF. CDR3 DNA: TGTGCCAGCAGTGAAGCTCGACGCTCGGCGTATAATTCACCCCTCCACTTT.

This clone was found once. CDR3: CASSPTVYAEAFF. The CDR3 bases are TGTGCCAGCAGCCCCACAGTTTACGCTGAAGCTTTCTTT. The gene calls are TRBV5-6 and TRBJ1-1; D not certain. Germline CDR1 reads SGHDT; CDR2 reads YYEEEE. This CDR3 has 13 amino acids. V was pared by 4 bases and J by 6 bases, with 13 bases between.

Concerning this clone itself: In the same sample, other DNA sequences code for this CDR3. The chain couples TRBV5-5 to TRBJ2-7; no firm D call. V was trimmed by 4 bases and J by 1 base, leaving 12 bases between them. The CDR3 spans 14 residues. Germline CDR1 reads SGHKS; CDR2 reads YYEKEE (reference sequence). DNA of the CDR3: TGTGCCAGCAGCCTTGTAGAAAGATCCTACGAGCAGTACTTC. Its translation: CASSLVERSYEQYF.

The rearrangement uses TRBV19 and TRBJ2-6, with D possibly being TRBD1 (5 bases). The CDR3 extends over 18 amino acids. Looked up from germline, CDR1 is LNHDA and CDR2 is SQIVND (reference sequence). Trimming pared 6 bases from V and 8 bases from J, leaving 26 bases between. The CDR3: CASSLPSGLVLGTNVLTF. The CDR3 region has the DNA TGTGCCAGTAGCCTACCTTCAGGGCTAGTTCTGGGGACCAACGTCCTGACTTTC.

V is TRBV19 and J is TRBJ2-7; D is perhaps TRBD1 (5 bases). Germline CDR1 LNHDA, CDR2 SQIVND (reference sequence). The ends were cut back, 6 bases at V and 7 bases at J, with 16 bases in the middle. The CDR3 totals 13 residues. CDR3 amino acids: CASRQRQLGEQYF. The CDR3 bases are TGTGCCAGTAGACAAAGACAGCTCGGGGAGCAGTACTTC.

The chain couples TRBV19 to TRBJ1-1; no clear D gene. The CDR3 is 15 amino acids. V lost 5 bases and J lost 4, with 17 bases in between. The germline CDR1 and CDR2 sequences are LNHDA and SQIVND (reference sequence). CDR3 nucleotide sequence: TGTGCCAGTAGTCAATCCAATACCATGGGCACTGAAGCTTTCTTT. As protein: CASSQSNTMGTEAFF.

The chain links TRBV5-5 to TRBJ2-7; D is perhaps TRBD1 (5 bases). The CDR3 is made up of 15 amino acids. Germline V lookup: CDR1 SGHKS, CDR2 YYEKEE (reference sequence). V gave up 0 bases and J gave up 0 bases, with 10 bases separating them. CDR3 sequence (DNA): TGTGCCAGCAGCTTGGCAGGGTCCCTCTCCTACGAGCAGTACTTC. As protein: CASSLAGSLSYEQYF. Variable domain in full (rest from reference TRBV5-5 and TRBJ2-7): DAGVTQSPTHLIKTRGQQVTLRCSPISGHKSVSWYQQVLGQGPQFIFQYYEKEERGRGNFPDRFSARQFPNYSSELNVNALLLGDSALYLCASSLAGSLSYEQYFGPGTRLTVT.

The chain combines TRBV5-1 with TRBJ2-1, with D tentatively TRBD2 (6 bases). The germline V gene has CDR1 SGHRS and CDR2 YFSETQ. The CDR3 runs 14 residues. Trimming left V 3 bases short and J 7 bases short, with 14 bases between. Here the CDR3 DNA reads TGCGCCAGCAGCTCCCTGGAGGGGCATAATGAGCAGTTCTTC. Amino acids: CASSSLEGHNEQFF.

This clone was counted only a few times. The gene calls are TRBV5-8 and TRBJ2-3; the match to TRBD2 covers 15 bases. Looked up from germline, CDR1 is SGHTS and CDR2 is YDEGEE. V lost 4 bases and J lost 5; bases outside the gene matches: 8. The CDR3 consists of 17 residues. The CDR3 bases are TGTGCCAGCAGCCAGCCGGGACTAGCGGGGGGAAGAGATACGCAGTATTTT. Its translation is CASSQPGLAGGRDTQYF.

The chain joins TRBV7-3 to TRBJ2-3; D may match TRBD1 or TRBD2 (5 bases each). The V end lost 2 bases, the J end lost 4 bases, and 7 bases lay between the germline ends. The CDR3 extends over 13 amino acids. Germline assignment: CDR1 SGHTA and CDR2 FQGTGA. CDR3 amino acids: CASSLQGADTQYF. For the CDR3, the DNA is TGTGCCAGCAGCTTACAGGGAGCAGATACGCAGTATTTT.

The chain has TRBV4-2 and TRBJ2-1, with 9 nucleotides matching TRBD2. The V gene end was trimmed by 4 bases and the J gene end by 7 bases; junction bases not matched to a gene: 5. CDR1 is LGHNA and CDR2 is YNFKEQ in the germline V gene. This CDR3 is built from 14 residues. CDR3 residues: CASSPWRGGNEQFF. The DNA of the CDR3 is TGTGCCAGCAGCCCGTGGCGGGGGGGAAATGAGCAGTTCTTC.

This clone was detected only a few times. The gene calls are TRBV5-1 and TRBJ2-5, with D perhaps matching TRBD2 (6 bases). Trimming stripped 0 bases from V and 1 base from J, with 16 bases between. Germline V gene data show CDR1 as SGHRS and CDR2 as YFSETQ. CDR3 size: 17 residues. Written as DNA, the CDR3 is TGCGCCAGCAGCTTGGCCCCCTCCGGGAGCGGCCAAGAGACCCAGTACTTC. It translates to CASSLAPSGSGQETQYF.

The V and J genes are TRBV5-8 and TRBJ1-4; possible D gene TRBD1, 5 bases. The CDR3 runs to 14 residues. CDR1 and CDR2 (germline): SGHTS, YDEGEE. Trimming took 5 bases from V and 2 from J, leaving 10 bases between them. The CDR3 bases are TGTGCCAGCAGGCGGGGACCCACTAATGAAAAACTGTTTTTT. It specifies CASRRGPTNEKLFF.

The gene calls are TRBV7-8 and TRBJ1-2; possible D gene TRBD1, 5 bases. V lost 4 bases and J lost 6, with 21 bases in between. In germline, CDR1 is SGHVS, CDR2 FQNEAQ. This CDR3 spans 16 amino acids. CDR3 loop: CASSYRRDAGRHGYTF. The CDR3 coding sequence is TGTGCCAGCAGCTACCGTCGGGACGCAGGGAGGCATGGCTACACCTTC. Looking up the rest from reference TRBV7-8 and TRBJ1-2 gives the full variable domain: GAGVSQSPRYKVAKRGQDVALRCDPISGHVSLFWYQQALGQGPEFLTYFQNEAQLDKSGLPSDRFFAERPEGSVSTLKIQRTQQEDSAVYLCASSYRRDAGRHGYTFGSGTRLTVV.

The chain joins TRBV19 to TRBJ2-4; D is perhaps TRBD1 (5 bases). V lost 3 bases, J lost 5 bases, and 29 bases lay in between. The V gene's germline CDR1 is LNHDA and CDR2 SQIVND (reference sequence). The CDR3 is 20 residues long. The CDR3, as DNA: TGTGCCAGTAGTATCCGGGCCCGAAAGACAGCTGCACCCCAAGAAAACATTCAGTACTTC. This sequence encodes CASSIRARKTAAPQENIQYF.

The chain is built from TRBV7-9 and TRBJ2-5, with D possibly matching TRBD2 (6 bases). The CDR3 runs to 14 residues. Germline CDR1 reads SEHNR; CDR2 reads FQNEAQ (reference sequence). The ends were cut back, 5 bases at V and 5 bases at J, with 15 bases in the middle. The CDR3 sequence: CASSTGGSGETQYF. CDR3 DNA: TGTGCCAGCAGCACCGGGGGTTCTGGGGAGACCCAGTACTTC. The full variable domain, with the rest looked up from reference TRBV7-9 and TRBJ2-5, is DTGVSQNPRHKITKRGQNVTFRCDPISEHNRLYWYRQTLGQGPEFLTYFQNEAQLEKSRLLSDRFSAERPKGSFSTLEIQRTEQGDSAMYLCASSTGGSGETQYFGPGTRLLVL.

The chain couples TRBV21-1 to TRBJ2-7; TRBD2 reflects the table's D call only, with no check against the DNA. TRBV21-1 constitutes a pseudogene. This CDR3 contains 14 residues. The CDR3 region has the DNA TGTGCCAGCAGCAAAGATCACGAGTCCTACGAGCAGTACTTC. Protein: CASSKDHESYEQYF.

The genes are TRBV11-2 and TRBJ2-3; no firm D call. Trimming removed 0 bases from V and 1 base from J, with 17 bases in between. CDR1 and CDR2 (germline): SGHAT, FQNNGV. CDR3 length: 18 residues. The CDR3 DNA reads TGTGCCAGCAGCTTAGATCCCCCTCTGGAGCGACGCACAGATACGCAGTATTTT. Translating it yields CASSLDPPLERRTDTQYF.

Worth noting for this clone: Other nucleotide sequences in the sample specify the same CDR3. CDR3 sequence reads: CASSLLGATNEKLFF. The CDR3 DNA sequence: TGTGCCAGCAGTTTATTAGGTGCAACTAATGAAAAACTGTTTTTT. This chain links TRBV27 with TRBJ1-4; D not certain. The CDR3 contains 15 residues. CDR1 is MNHEY and CDR2 is SMNVEV in the germline V gene (reference sequence). Trimming took 1 base from V and 0 from J, leaving 6 bases between them.

The CDR3 here is CSVPGPVNTEAFF. CDR3 sequence (DNA): TGCAGCGTGCCGGGCCCTGTTAACACTGAAGCTTTCTTT. V usage is TRBV29-1 and J usage is TRBJ1-1; D gene ambiguous. The germline gives CDR1 SQVTM, CDR2 ANQGSEA. V was shortened by 6 bases and J by 2 bases, with 13 bases between the two germline ends. The CDR3 contains 13 residues.

V gene TRBV21-1 combines with J gene TRBJ2-5; TRBD1 is the table's D call and was not checked against the DNA. TRBV21-1 is deemed a pseudogene. This CDR3 is 15 amino acids long. This CDR3 reads CASSKVRQGPETQYF. For the CDR3, the DNA is TGTGCCAGCAGCAAAGTGCGACAGGGACCGGAGACCCAGTACTTC.